Below, 9 T cell receptor beta chains from the same sample are listed, as sequenced in a study of human T cells and chemical hapten exposure. TCRdb re-called the RACE reads with MiXCR, one entry per CDR3 protein. This sample has about 90,000 distinct CDR3 sequences, with 9.5% to 13% found just once. Time point here: patch test 3, about 24 weeks after DPC sensitization. Treatment described: therapeutic diphenylcyclopropenone sensitization with weekly scalp DPC. The source material was whole blood, sampled in connection with sensitization to the hapten diphenylcyclopropenone (DPC). The receptors stem from a woman aged 30 to 39 with alopecia areata. Some clones in this sample may be carry-over from other donors' samples.

There are many counts of this clonotype. V and J are TRBV7-2 and TRBJ2-5, with 7 bases that match TRBD2. The V segment lost 5 bases and the J segment 5 bases; nucleotides outside the gene matches: 17. Germline V CDR1 and CDR2: SGHTA, FQGNSA. The CDR3 has 17 amino acids. CDR3 loop: CASSASAAGILGETQYF. CDR3 DNA: TGTGCCAGCAGCGCAAGTGCAGCGGGAATACTAGGGGAGACCCAGTACTTC.

There are a few counts of this clonotype. The chain employs TRBV29-1 and TRBJ2-2, with TRBD2 matching 7 bases. Per germline, CDR1 SQVTM and CDR2 ANQGSEA. The V segment lost 5 bases and the J segment 8 bases; nucleotides outside the gene matches: 5. This CDR3 comprises 12 residues. CDR3 DNA sequence: TGCAGCGTTTCTGGCGGGAGTGGGGAGCTGTTTTTT. Its translation: CSVSGGSGELFF.

The chain carries TRBV4-3 and TRBJ1-1, with 12 bases fitting TRBD1. The ends lost 5 bases at V and 3 bases at J; junction bases unmatched: 1. The CDR3 extends over 14 amino acids. Germline CDR1 LGHNA, CDR2 YSLEER. The CDR3 coding sequence is TGCGCCAGCAGCAGGGACAGGGGGCACACTGAAGCTTTCTTT. This translates into CASSRDRGHTEAFF.

This chain uses TRBV11-1 with TRBJ2-7; the D gene is possibly TRBD1 (5 bases). The germline V gene has CDR1 SGHAT and CDR2 FQDESV (reference sequence). CDR3 length: 13 amino acids. The V and J ends lost 2 bases and 3 bases respectively, with 8 bases between them. The CDR3 sequence is CASSLLQDYEQYV. The CDR3, as DNA: TGTGCCAGCAGCTTACTACAGGACTACGAGCAGTACGTC.

This clonotype showed up many times. The rearrangement uses TRBV18 and TRBJ2-7, with 8 bases identical to TRBD1. The CDR3 is made up of 13 amino acids. Germline loops: CDR1 KGHSH, CDR2 LQKENI. The V gene end was trimmed by 3 bases and the J gene end by 2 bases; junction bases not matched to a gene: 0. The CDR3 sequence: CASSPTGAYEQYF. The CDR3 DNA follows: TGTGCCAGCTCACCGACAGGGGCCTACGAGCAGTACTTC.

The table lists this clonotype with many counts. The gene calls are TRBV7-9 and TRBJ2-1; D remains ambiguous. The V and J ends lost 5 bases and 9 bases respectively, with 23 bases between them. This CDR3 spans 16 amino acids. Germline CDR1 SEHNR, CDR2 FQNEAQ (reference sequence). In DNA form, the CDR3 reads TGTGCCAGCAGCACCTACTCTCGCGGTCCCGCGTCTGAGCAGTTCTTC. Protein: CASSTYSRGPASEQFF.

This clonotype was counted ten times or more. The chain employs TRBV27 and TRBJ1-5; D remains unclear. V was pared by 5 bases and J by 5 bases, with 13 bases between. The germline V gene encodes CDR1 MNHEY and CDR2 SMNVEV (reference sequence). This CDR3 spans 14 amino acids. The CDR3 loop is CASSPSQNYQPQHF. The CDR3 region has the DNA TGTGCCAGCAGTCCGTCACAGAATTATCAGCCCCAGCATTTT.

Ten or more counts support this clonotype. The CDR3 reads CASSLGSSQDNEQFF. The CDR3 region has the DNA TGTGCCAGCAGCTTAGGTAGCAGTCAAGACAATGAGCAGTTCTTC. This chain links TRBV7-2 with TRBJ2-1; D uncertain. Trimming removed 1 base at V and 5 bases at J, with 12 bases between. This CDR3 has 15 residues. The V gene's germline CDR1 is SGHTA and CDR2 FQGNSA.

The chain is built from TRBV9 and TRBJ2-4; TRBD2 agrees at 7 bases. The V gene's germline CDR1 is SGDLS and CDR2 YYNGEE. The CDR3 has 15 amino acids. Losses at the gene ends were 4 bases for V and 6 bases for J; bases not matched to a gene: 10. CDR3 in DNA: TGTGCCAGCAGCCCTGTGGGGCTAGCGGCAAACATTCAGTACTTC. Translation: CASSPVGLAANIQYF.